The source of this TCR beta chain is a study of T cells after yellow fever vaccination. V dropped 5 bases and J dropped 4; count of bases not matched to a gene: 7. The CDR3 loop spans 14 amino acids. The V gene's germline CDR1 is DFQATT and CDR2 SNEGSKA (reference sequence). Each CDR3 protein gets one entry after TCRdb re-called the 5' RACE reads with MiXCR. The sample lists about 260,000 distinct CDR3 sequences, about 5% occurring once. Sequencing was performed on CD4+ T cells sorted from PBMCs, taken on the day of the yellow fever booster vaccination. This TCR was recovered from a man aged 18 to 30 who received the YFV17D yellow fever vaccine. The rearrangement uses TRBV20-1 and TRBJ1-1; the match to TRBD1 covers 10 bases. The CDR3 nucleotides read TGCAGTGCTCAACGACAGGGGGCAGGCACTGAAGCTTTCTTT. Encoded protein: CSAQRQGAGTEAFF.